Listed below are T cell receptor beta chains from one sample, sequenced in a study of T cell responses to AZD1222 COVID-19 vaccine. The repertoire was sequenced with immunoSEQ multiplex PCR; TCRdb's copy has only in-frame clones and lacks some. The sample has roughly 140,000 clones, more than 75% seen once. The sample was peripheral blood, taken 28 days after the second AZD1222 dose. All receptors derive from an adult who received the AZD1222 COVID-19 vaccine. The CDR3 runs from the conserved cysteine through the conserved F or W.

v_call cdr3_aa
TRBV7-2 CASSSLGGLTETQYF
TRBV15 CATSKAGAKNIQYF
TRBV12-3/TRBV12-4 CASSSLGGGYTF
TRBV30 CAWGTGGSDTQYF
TRBV6-5 CASGWGSGQPQHF
TRBV11-2 CASRITTGGKHGYTF
TRBV9 CASSVTGVSGNTIYF
TRBV5-1 CASSWQETQYF
TRBV2 CASSEWAKAFF
TRBV14 CASTPNTGFFGYTF
TRBV7-2 CASSPEAGGNIQYF
TRBV7-2 CASSASGRLGNTIYF
TRBV28 CASSFRRQLAGELFF
TRBV28 CASSFGPNTEAFF
TRBV18 CASSPEWTGTYSEGYTF
TRBV3-1/TRBV3-2 CASSQQQGIAEAFF
TRBV5-1 CASSLENARAGGVRALHF
TRBV4-2 CASSPFLSQPQHF
TRBV14 CASSQPNYQETQYF
TRBV27 CASTSGGKTQYF
TRBV19 CASSMEGRGHEQYF
TRBV2 CASGKEAGELFF
TRBV19 CASSIASNQPQHF
TRBV6-1 CASSEGGNEQFF
TRBV28 CASRSGAGETQYF
TRBV7-9 CASSLGGTVNQPQHF
TRBV27 CASKRGWNEQFF
TRBV30 CAWSGETTTFTDTQYF
TRBV9 CASSVVQGGEQFF
TRBV6-1 CASSARTGEAGENEKLFF
TRBV19 CASSTQRADSSGNTIYF
TRBV15 CATSTGTGPYEQYF
TRBV5-4 CASSPGTGGGYTF
TRBV7-8 CASSPTRGNYGYTF
TRBV4-1 CASSFGQGFLSGANVLTF
TRBV7-2 CASSLEWGQGDTEAFF
TRBV14 CASSHARYTYEQYF
TRBV7-2 CASSFWSNTGELFF